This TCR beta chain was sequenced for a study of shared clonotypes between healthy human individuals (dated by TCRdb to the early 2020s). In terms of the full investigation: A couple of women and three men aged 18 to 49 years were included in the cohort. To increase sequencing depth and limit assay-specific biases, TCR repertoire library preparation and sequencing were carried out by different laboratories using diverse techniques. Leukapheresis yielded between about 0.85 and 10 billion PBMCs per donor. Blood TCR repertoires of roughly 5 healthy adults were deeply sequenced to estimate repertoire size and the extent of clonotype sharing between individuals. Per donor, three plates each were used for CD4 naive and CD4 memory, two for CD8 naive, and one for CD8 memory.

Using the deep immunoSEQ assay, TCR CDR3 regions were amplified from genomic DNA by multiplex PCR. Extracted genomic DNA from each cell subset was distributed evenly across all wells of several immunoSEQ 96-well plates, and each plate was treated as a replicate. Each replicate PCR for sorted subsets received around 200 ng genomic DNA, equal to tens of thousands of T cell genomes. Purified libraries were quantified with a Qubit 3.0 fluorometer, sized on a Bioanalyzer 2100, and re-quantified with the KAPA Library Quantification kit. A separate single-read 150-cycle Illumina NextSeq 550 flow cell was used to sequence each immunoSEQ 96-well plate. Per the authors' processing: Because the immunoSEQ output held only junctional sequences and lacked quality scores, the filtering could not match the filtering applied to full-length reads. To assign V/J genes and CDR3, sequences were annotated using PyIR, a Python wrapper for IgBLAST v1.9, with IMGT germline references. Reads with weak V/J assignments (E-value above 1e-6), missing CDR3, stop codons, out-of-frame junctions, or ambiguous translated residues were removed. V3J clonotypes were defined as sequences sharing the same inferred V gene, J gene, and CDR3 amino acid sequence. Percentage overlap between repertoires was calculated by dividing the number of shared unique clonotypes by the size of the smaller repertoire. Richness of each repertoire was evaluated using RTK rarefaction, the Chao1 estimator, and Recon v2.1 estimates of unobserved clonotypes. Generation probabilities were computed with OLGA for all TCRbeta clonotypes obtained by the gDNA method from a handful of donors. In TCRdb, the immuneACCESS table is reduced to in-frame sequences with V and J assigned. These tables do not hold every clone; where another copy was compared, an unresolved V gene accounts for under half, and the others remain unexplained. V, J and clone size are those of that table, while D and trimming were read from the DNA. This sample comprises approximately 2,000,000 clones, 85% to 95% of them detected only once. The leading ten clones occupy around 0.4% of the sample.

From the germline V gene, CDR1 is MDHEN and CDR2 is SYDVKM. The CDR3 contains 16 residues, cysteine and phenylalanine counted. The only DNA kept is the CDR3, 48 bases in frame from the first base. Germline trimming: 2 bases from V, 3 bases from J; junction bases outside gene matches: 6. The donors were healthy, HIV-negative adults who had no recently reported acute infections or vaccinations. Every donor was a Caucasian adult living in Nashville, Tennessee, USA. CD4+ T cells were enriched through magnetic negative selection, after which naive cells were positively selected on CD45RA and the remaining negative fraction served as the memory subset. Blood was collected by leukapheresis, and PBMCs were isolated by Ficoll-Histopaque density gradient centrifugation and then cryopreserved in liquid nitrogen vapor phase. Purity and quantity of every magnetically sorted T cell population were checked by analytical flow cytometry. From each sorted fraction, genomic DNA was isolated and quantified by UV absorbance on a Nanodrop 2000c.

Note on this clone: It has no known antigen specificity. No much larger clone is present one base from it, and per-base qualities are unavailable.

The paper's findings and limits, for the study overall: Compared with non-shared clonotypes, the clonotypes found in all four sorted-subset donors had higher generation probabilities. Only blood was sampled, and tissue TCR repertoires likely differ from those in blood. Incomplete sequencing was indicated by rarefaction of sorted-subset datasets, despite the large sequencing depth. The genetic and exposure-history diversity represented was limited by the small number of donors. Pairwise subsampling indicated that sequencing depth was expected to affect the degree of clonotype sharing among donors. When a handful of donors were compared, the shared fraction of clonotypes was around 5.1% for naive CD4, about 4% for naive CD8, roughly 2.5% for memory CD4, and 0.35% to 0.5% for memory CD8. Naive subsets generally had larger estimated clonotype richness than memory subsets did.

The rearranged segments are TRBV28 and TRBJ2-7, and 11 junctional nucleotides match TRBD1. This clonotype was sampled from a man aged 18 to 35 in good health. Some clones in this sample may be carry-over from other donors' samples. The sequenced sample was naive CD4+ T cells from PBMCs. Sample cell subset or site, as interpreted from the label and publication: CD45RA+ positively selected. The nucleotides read TGTGCCAGCAGTTTAGGGACAGGGGGAGGGTTCTACGAGCAGTACTTC. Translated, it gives CASSLGTGGGFYEQYF.